A selection of T cell receptor beta chains follows, all from one sample in a study of cytomegalovirus exposure and HLA in healthy donors. Measured with immunoSEQ multiplex PCR; TCRdb has only the in-frame clones, and not every one. Among over 70,000 clones, about 66% were seen once, and the ten largest hold under 2.5%. The sequenced sample was PBMCs. The origin of the receptors is a man aged 30-40 years in good health and CMV-seronegative. CDR3s include the opening cysteine and the closing phenylalanine or tryptophan. Fields, in order: clone size, V gene, D gene, J gene, CDR3 DNA, CDR3 protein. D genes are given only for firm matches. Clone size is shown for a subset of rows, as once, few, many or a class of expanded clone.

clone size: .; V gene: TRBV7-9; D gene: .; J gene: TRBJ2-3; CDR3 DNA: TGTGCCAGCAGCCCACTAGATACGCAGTATTTT; CDR3 protein: CASSPLDTQYF
clone size: .; V gene: TRBV5-4; D gene: .; J gene: TRBJ2-2; CDR3 DNA: TGTGCCAGCAGCTTGGGAACAGCGGAGCTGTTTTTT; CDR3 protein: CASSLGTAELFF
clone size: few; V gene: TRBV4-1; D gene: .; J gene: TRBJ2-7; CDR3 DNA: TGCGCCAGCAGCCCACCAGGGCCGAGCCACGAGCAGTACTTC; CDR3 protein: CASSPPGPSHEQYF
clone size: .; V gene: TRBV30; D gene: .; J gene: TRBJ1-2; CDR3 DNA: TGTGCCTGGGAGACAGTAAACAGGGTTCATGGCTACACCTTC; CDR3 protein: CAWETVNRVHGYTF
clone size: few; V gene: TRBV19; D gene: TRBD2; J gene: TRBJ2-7; CDR3 DNA: TGTGCCAGTAGAACTAGCGGGGGCTCCTACGAGCAGTACTTC; CDR3 protein: CASRTSGGSYEQYF
clone size: few; V gene: TRBV9; D gene: .; J gene: TRBJ2-2; CDR3 DNA: TGTGCCAGCAGCGTATCAGGAATCAACACCGGGGAGCTGTTTTTT; CDR3 protein: CASSVSGINTGELFF
clone size: .; V gene: TRBV28; D gene: TRBD1; J gene: TRBJ1-2; CDR3 DNA: TGTGCCAGCATCCGTGGGACAGGGGGGTTAAAGGGCTACCCCTTC; CDR3 protein: CASIRGTGGLKGYPF
clone size: .; V gene: TRBV5-4; D gene: .; J gene: TRBJ1-1; CDR3 DNA: TGTGCCAGCAGCGTACAAGGAGTCCAGACTGAAGCTTTCTTT; CDR3 protein: CASSVQGVQTEAFF
clone size: .; V gene: TRBV27; D gene: TRBD1; J gene: TRBJ2-7; CDR3 DNA: TGTGCCAGCAGACCGATAGCAGGGGGCCTATATGTAGGCGAGCAGTACTTC; CDR3 protein: CASRPIAGGLYVGEQYF
clone size: .; V gene: TRBV7-2; D gene: TRBD1; J gene: TRBJ1-1; CDR3 DNA: TGTGCCAGCAGTTCCTTTGGACAGGCGAACACTGAAGCTTTCTTT; CDR3 protein: CASSSFGQANTEAFF
clone size: .; V gene: TRBV19; D gene: TRBD2; J gene: TRBJ2-1; CDR3 DNA: TGTGCCAGTACCGGGACTAGCGGCCGCTCCTACAATGAGCAGTTCTTC; CDR3 protein: CASTGTSGRSYNEQFF
clone size: .; V gene: TRBV18; D gene: .; J gene: TRBJ2-7; CDR3 DNA: TGTGCCAGCTCACCCCTGGACTCAAGCTCCTACGAGCAGTACTTC; CDR3 protein: CASSPLDSSSYEQYF
clone size: .; V gene: TRBV7-9; D gene: .; J gene: TRBJ1-6; CDR3 DNA: TGTGCCAGCAGCCCATCCGGAGGGCAGGGTGTGTCCTATAATTCACCCCTCCACTTT; CDR3 protein: CASSPSGGQGVSYNSPLHF
clone size: .; V gene: TRBV5-1; D gene: TRBD1; J gene: TRBJ1-4; CDR3 DNA: TGCGCCAGCAGCATCCGGACAGGAGCTAATGAAAAACTGTTTTTT; CDR3 protein: CASSIRTGANEKLFF
clone size: few; V gene: TRBV28; D gene: .; J gene: TRBJ1-2; CDR3 DNA: TGTGCCAGCAGTTTGGTCACAGGGATGGAAGGCTACACCTTC; CDR3 protein: CASSLVTGMEGYTF
clone size: .; V gene: TRBV5-6; D gene: .; J gene: TRBJ2-5; CDR3 DNA: TGTGCCAGCAGCTTCGGGTCGGAGACCCAGTACTTC; CDR3 protein: CASSFGSETQYF
clone size: few; V gene: TRBV28; D gene: TRBD2; J gene: TRBJ2-7; CDR3 DNA: TGTGCCAGCAGTCCCCTAGCGGGAGCTCTGGGCGGGCAGTACTTC; CDR3 protein: CASSPLAGALGGQYF